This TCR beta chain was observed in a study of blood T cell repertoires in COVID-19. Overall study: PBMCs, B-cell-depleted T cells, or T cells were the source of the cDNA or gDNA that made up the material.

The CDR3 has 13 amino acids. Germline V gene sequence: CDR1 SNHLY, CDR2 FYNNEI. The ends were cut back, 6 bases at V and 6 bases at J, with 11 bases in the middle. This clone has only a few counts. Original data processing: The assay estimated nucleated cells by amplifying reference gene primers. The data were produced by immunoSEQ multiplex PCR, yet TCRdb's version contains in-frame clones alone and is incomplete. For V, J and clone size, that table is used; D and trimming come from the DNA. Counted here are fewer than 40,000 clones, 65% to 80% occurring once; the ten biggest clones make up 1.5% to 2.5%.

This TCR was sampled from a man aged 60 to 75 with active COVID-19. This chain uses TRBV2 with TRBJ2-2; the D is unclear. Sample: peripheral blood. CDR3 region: CASRDSSSGELFF. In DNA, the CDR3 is TGTGCCAGCAGAGACTCGAGCTCCGGGGAGCTGTTTTTT.